This T cell receptor (beta chain) emerged from a study of molecular identifiers for immune sequencing clone quantification. Study overall: Replicate RNA from 20,000 or 100,000 naive CD8 T cells formed five aliquots; four were sequenced.

This clonotype occurred many times. Its specificity is unknown. The germline V gene encodes CDR1 SQVTM and CDR2 ANQGSEA. CDR3 length equals 13 residues. Trimming removed 7 bases at V and 4 bases at J, with 13 bases between. Generation of bulk TCR libraries relied on previously described methods and listed TCR primers. One entry per CDR3 protein results from TCRdb running MiXCR on the PCR reads. The table lists over 300,000 distinct CDR3 sequences, roughly 24% of them singletons. Whole-study results and caveats: Should identical TCR molecules share a barcode, the sizes of highly expanded clones could be underestimated.

Sequencing input: naive CD8+ T cells from blood, with Jurkat cell RNA spiked in. Subset in this sample: FACS-sorted CD8+CD4-CCR7+CD45RA+ naive T cells. The chain employs TRBV29-1 and TRBJ2-2; D gene unclear. This clonotype was obtained from a human donor in good health. Some libraries in this study had Jurkat cell RNA spiked in. CDR3 DNA sequence: TGCAGCGCCGTTAGACCCTCCACCGGGGAGCTGTTTTTT. Encoded protein: CSAVRPSTGELFF.